Sequencing of this TCR beta chain was carried out in a study of blood T cell repertoires in COVID-19 (dated by TCRdb to about 2020). Background for the entire study: Samples from collaborators originated in the United States, Italy and Spain and spanned both the acute and convalescent phases of COVID-19. The material from the prospective study consisted of cDNA or gDNA derived from T cells, B-cell-depleted T cells, or PBMCs. Deeply sampled blood TCRbeta repertoires from subjects exposed to, actively infected with, or recovered from COVID-19 were included in the dataset. The repertoires were released in a freely available public database intended as a resource for research on the immune response to SARS-CoV-2. Samples came from the ongoing ImmuneRACE study (first 160 participants) plus 1,254 subjects from 6 global collaborators. The sample metadata nearly always contained a de-identified subject ID, COVID-19 status, age in years and sex. Where HLA class I and class II types were available, the types were taken from metadata supplied by the sample provider, not from assay-based typing. General conclusions and limits of the study: Clinical and demographic metadata were provided uncurated, with the amount varying by source and participant.

The immunoSEQ Assay, a bias-controlled multiplex PCR, was used to amplify TCRbeta CDR3 regions from genomic DNA. As for how the authors treated the data: Within the assay, amplification of reference gene primers was used to estimate how many nucleated cells each sample contained. To quantify the absolute abundance of each unique TCRbeta CDR3 rearrangement, sequence reads were collapsed and filtered. Productive Simpson clonality was computed per sample as the square root of Simpson's diversity index over productive rearrangements. Entries here come from immuneACCESS through TCRdb and include only in-frame sequences with V and J called. Some clones fail to appear in such tables; in the studies checked, an unresolved V gene covers under half of the shortfall, and the cause of the remainder is unknown. D and trimming were read from the DNA, whereas the V and J calls and clone size are those reported in that table. The sample profile shows a few hundred thousand clones; roughly nine tenths of them were found once. The ten most abundant clones make up under 6.5% of the sample.

The germline V gene (reference sequence) gives CDR1 as LNHNV and CDR2 as YYDKDF. From the cysteine through the phenylalanine, the CDR3 covers 15 amino acids. The sequence is cut down to CDR3 DNA, 45 bases in frame from base 1. V is reduced by 4 bases and J by 4 bases, leaving a spacing of 16 bases between them. A second Seattle source provided samples from volunteer blood donors who had recovered from COVID-19. Collaborating institutions collected whole blood in K2EDTA tubes following their own protocols. For TCRbeta analysis, collaborators shipped samples in one of three forms: frozen whole blood, isolated PBMCs, or DNA extracted from either of those sample types. Only one count was recorded for this clone. Its antigen is not yet known. Base qualities are not recorded, but no much larger clone differs from it by a single base.

This receptor was identified in a man between 18 and 35 years old who had recovered from COVID-19. The specimen was peripheral blood. In this chain, TRBV15 is recombined with TRBJ1-1; a tentative D call is TRBD1 (5 bases match). The sequence in DNA is TGTGCCACCAGCACCGCCGACGGGGGGGGCACTGAAGCTTTCTTT. Its protein reads: CATSTADGGGTEAFF.